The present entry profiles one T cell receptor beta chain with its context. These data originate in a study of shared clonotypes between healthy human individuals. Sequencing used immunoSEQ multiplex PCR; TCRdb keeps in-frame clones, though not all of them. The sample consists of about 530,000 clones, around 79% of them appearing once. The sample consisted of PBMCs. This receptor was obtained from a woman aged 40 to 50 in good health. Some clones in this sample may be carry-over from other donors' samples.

CDR3 region: CASHQGEEWNTEAFF. DNA for the CDR3: TGTGCCAGTCACCAAGGGGAGGAGTGGAACACTGAAGCTTTCTTT. V gene TRBV19 combines with J gene TRBJ1-1, with D perhaps TRBD1 (5 bases). Trimming cost V 8 bases and J 1 base, with 17 bases left between them. The V gene's germline CDR1 is LNHDA and CDR2 SQIVND (reference sequence). This CDR3 is 15 amino acids long.